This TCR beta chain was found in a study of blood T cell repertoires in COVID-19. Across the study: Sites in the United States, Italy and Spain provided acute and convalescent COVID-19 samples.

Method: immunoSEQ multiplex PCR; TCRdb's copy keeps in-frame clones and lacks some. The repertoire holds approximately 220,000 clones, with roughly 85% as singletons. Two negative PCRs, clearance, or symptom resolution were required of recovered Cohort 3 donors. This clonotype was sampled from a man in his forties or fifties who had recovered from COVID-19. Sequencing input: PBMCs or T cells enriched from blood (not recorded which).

CDR3 sequence reads: CASSFTGGELSYEQYF. The CDR3 DNA reads TGTGCCAGCAGTTTTACAGGGGGCGAGTTATCCTACGAGCAGTACTTC. The chain uses TRBV7-9 and TRBJ2-7, with 9 bases identical to TRBD1. The CDR3 sequence is 16 residues long. V lost 6 bases, J lost 1 base, and 10 bases stayed unmatched. Germline V gene data show CDR1 as SEHNR and CDR2 as FQNEAQ (reference sequence).